The clone carrying this T cell receptor beta chain was observed a handful of times. As yet, its antigen is unknown. The source of the sample is a study of cytomegalovirus exposure and HLA in healthy donors. Germline V gives CDR1 SNHLY, CDR2 FYNNEI. This CDR3 is 13 amino acids long. V was trimmed by 6 bases and J by 10 bases, leaving 15 bases between them. PCR primers comprised 60 Vbeta and 13 Jbeta primers. The data were produced by immunoSEQ multiplex PCR, yet TCRdb's version contains in-frame clones alone and is incomplete. The sample lists about 140,000 clones, roughly 77% occurring once. Study results and limitations: Sequencing depth across donors, presence/absence analyses assumed, was roughly uniform. TCR beta chains numbering some 160 were designated cytomegalovirus-associated. Beyond CMV serostatus, there was no information to go on about immune exposure.

The sequencing sample was made of PBMCs. The chain carries TRBV2 and TRBJ1-4; D is unclear. The clonotype was recovered from a woman aged 30 to 39 in good health and CMV-seronegative. The CDR3 sequence is CASSARRPAKLFF. The CDR3 DNA reads as TGTGCCAGCAGCGCTAGGAGACCCGCAAAACTGTTTTTT. Supplemented by reference TRBV2 and TRBJ1-4, the full variable domain reads EPEVTQTPSHQVTQMGQEVILRCVPISNHLYFYWYRQILGQKVEFLVSFYNNEISEKSEIFDDQFSVERPDGSNFTLKIRSTKLEDSAMYFCASSARRPAKLFFGSGTQLSVL.